By sample fraction, the clone carrying this T cell receptor (beta chain) is medium-sized. Its antigen is as yet unknown. This record belongs to a study of T cells in localized non-small cell lung cancer. Profiling relied on immunoSEQ multiplex PCR, and the TCRdb table lists in-frame clones only, not all of them. The sample includes some 4,000 clones, around 25% seen only once; the top ten take 7% to 10%. Whole-study results and caveats: Since sequencing was restricted to only one region of the tumor, intratumor heterogeneity remains a possibility. Detection in adjacent lung was observed for a median approximately 52 of the top 100 tumor clones. Density of T cells in blood, when higher, went with longer overall survival.

This TCR was sampled from a male donor aged 60 or older with stage I lung adenocarcinoma. The specimen was lung tumor tissue, collected before any cancer treatment.

CDR3 in amino acids: CASSPVGSGVNEQFF. CDR3 bases: TGTGCCAGTAGTCCGGTTGGTAGCGGGGTTAATGAGCAGTTCTTC. V gene TRBV19 combines with J gene TRBJ2-1, with TRBD2 matching over 8 bases. The CDR3 covers 15 residues. Per germline, CDR1 LNHDA and CDR2 SQIVND (reference sequence). V was clipped by 5 bases and J by 7 bases; unmatched bases: 10.